This entry describes one TCR beta chain. Antigen unknown. This entry is derived from a study of shared clonotypes between healthy human individuals. Study as a whole: Every donor yielded three CD4 naive, three CD4 memory, two CD8 naive and one CD8 memory plate.

The CDR3 runs to 16 residues. The germline CDR1 and CDR2 sequences are SGHNT and YYREEE (reference sequence). V lost 2 bases and J lost 6, with 18 bases in between. Roughly 210 ng DNA, around 30,000 T cell genomes, went into each sorted-subset replicate PCR. Only in-frame clones appear in the TCRdb table, and some are missing; sequencing was by immunoSEQ multiplex PCR. The table has millions of clones, around 95% seen once. Study-wide findings and caveats: Relative to clonotypes present in all four donors, those not shared had lower generation probabilities.

V is TRBV5-4 and J is TRBJ2-1; possibly TRBD2 for D (6 bases). The sequenced sample consisted of naive CD4+ T cells sorted from blood. Subset described: CD45RA+ positively selected. This clonotype was sampled from a young man in good health. The CDR3 reads CASSFFTGGWSNEQFF. The CDR3, as DNA: TGTGCCAGCAGCTTTTTCACCGGGGGATGGTCCAATGAGCAGTTCTTC.